Sequencing of this T cell receptor beta chain was carried out in a study of blood T cell repertoires in COVID-19. Study summary: Specimens from acute and convalescent COVID-19 originated in the United States, Italy and Spain. In each case, the material was cDNA or gDNA derived from T cells, B-cell-depleted T cells, or PBMCs.

As originally analysed: How many nucleated cells were present was estimated from reference gene primer amplification. TCRdb's table, derived via immunoSEQ multiplex PCR, lists solely in-frame clones and lacks some. The V and J calls and clone size come from that table; D and trimming were worked out from the DNA. Among about 120,000 clones, over 75% were seen once, and the ten largest hold 1.8%. This clonotype was sampled from a human donor with active COVID-19. The donor label of this sample is uncertain. Sequencing input: peripheral blood.

The DNA for the CDR3 is TGTGCCAGCAGCTTGGCCGGCGCAGGGGGATTTGGGGCCAACGTCCTGACTTTC. Amino acids: CASSLAGAGGFGANVLTF. V gene TRBV5-5 combines with J gene TRBJ2-6; 7 positions match TRBD1. Germline CDR1 reads SGHKS; CDR2 reads YYEKEE (reference sequence). This CDR3 has 18 amino acids. V lost 0 bases and J lost 3; bases outside the gene matches: 9. Full variable domain (outside the CDR3, taken from reference TRBV5-5 and TRBJ2-6): DAGVTQSPTHLIKTRGQQVTLRCSPISGHKSVSWYQQVLGQGPQFIFQYYEKEERGRGNFPDRFSARQFPNYSSELNVNALLLGDSALYLCASSLAGAGGFGANVLTFGAGSRLTVL.